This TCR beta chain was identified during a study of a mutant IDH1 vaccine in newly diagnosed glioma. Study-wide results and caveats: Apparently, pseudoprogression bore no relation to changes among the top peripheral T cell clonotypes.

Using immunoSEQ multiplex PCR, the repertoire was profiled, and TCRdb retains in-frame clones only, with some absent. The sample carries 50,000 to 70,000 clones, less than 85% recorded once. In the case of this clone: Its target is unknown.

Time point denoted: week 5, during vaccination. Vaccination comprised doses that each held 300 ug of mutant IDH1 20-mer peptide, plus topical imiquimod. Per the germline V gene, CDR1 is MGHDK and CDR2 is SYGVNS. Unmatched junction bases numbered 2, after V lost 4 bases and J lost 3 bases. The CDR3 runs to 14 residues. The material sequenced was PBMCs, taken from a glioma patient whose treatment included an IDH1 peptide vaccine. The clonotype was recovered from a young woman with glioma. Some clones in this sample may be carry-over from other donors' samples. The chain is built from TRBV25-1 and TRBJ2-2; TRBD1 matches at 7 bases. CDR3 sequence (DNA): TGTGCCAGCAGTGGCGACAGGGACACCGGGGAGCTGTTTTTT. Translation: CASSGDRDTGELFF.